Below, 10 T cell receptor beta chains from the same sample are listed, as sequenced in a study of CD8+ T cells in alopecia areata. Scientists pooled cutaneous lymph node cells and sorted them on CD4, CD8alpha, NKG2D, NKG2ACE and other markers. Sequencing templates came from extracted RNA that was reverse transcribed into cDNA. Only in-frame clones appear in the TCRdb table, and some are missing; sequencing was by immunoSEQ multiplex PCR. Recorded here are around 290,000 clones, with no singletons, and the ten leading clones hold 1.2%. Sequencing used CD4+ T cells sorted from a lymph node. The receptors shown here come from a C3H/HeJ mouse with alopecia areata. MHC haplotype of the mouse line: H2-k.

This clone was found a few times. The gene names here belong to mouse. With the read ending 4 residues before the CDR3 end, the germline J gene is used to fill in that end. This chain connects TRBV13-2 to TRBJ2-2, with 7 bases lining up with TRBD2. Germline CDR1 and CDR2: NNHNN and SYGAGS (reference sequence). CDR3 length: 15 amino acids. After removal of 4 bases from V and 0 bases from J, the junction contained 3 bases not matched to a gene. The DNA read from the CDR3 is TGTGCCAGCGGTCCGGGACTGACAAACACCGGG. It is translated as CASGPGLTNTG. The entire CDR3 sequence reads CASGPGLTNTGQLYF.

Regarding this clone: Gene names follow the mouse nomenclature. The sequence runs out 4 residues before the end of the CDR3; the remainder is reconstructed from the germline J gene. Distinct nucleotide sequences in the sample also encode this CDR3. This chain joins TRBV5 and TRBJ2-7; TRBD1 is a possible D gene (6 bases). This CDR3 spans 13 amino acids. Germline CDR1 and CDR2: LGHNA and YNLKQL (reference sequence). The CDR3 bases that were read are TGTGCCAGCAGCCAAGAATCAGGGGAT. Protein sequence: CASSQESGD. Given in full, the CDR3 is CASSQESGDEQYF.

This clone was seen only a few times. Any gene name here is a mouse gene name. The read halts 4 residues ahead of the CDR3 end, with the missing end drawn from the germline J gene. The J gene is TRBJ2-2, the V gene TRBV31; the D is unclear. The V gene's germline CDR1 is GKSSPN and CDR2 SITVG. Trimming removed 0 bases at V and 3 bases at J, with 5 bases between. The CDR3 contains 13 residues. The DNA read from the CDR3 is TGTGCCTGGAGTCTAAAGGACACCGGG. It encodes CAWSLKDTG. The entire CDR3 is CAWSLKDTGQLYF.

Comment on this clone: The genes and germline here are from mouse. The read ends 4 residues before the CDR3 terminus; that terminus is restored from the germline J gene. Other DNA sequences in the sample encode the same CDR3. The genes are TRBV13-3 and TRBJ2-1; 8 nucleotides line up with TRBD1. CDR1 and CDR2 from the germline V gene are NNHDY and SYVADS. V trimming: 5 bases; J trimming: 1 base; junction bases outside the gene matches: 5. The CDR3 sequence is 15 residues long. The CDR3 loop is CASSPGQGNYAEQFF. The sequenced part of the CDR3 DNA is TGTGCCAGCAGCCCCGGACAGGGAAACTATGCT.

This clone has more than one count but fewer than ten. Gene names refer to mouse genes. Read sequence stops 4 residues before the CDR3 end, and the germline J gene provides the missing end. The sample contains more than one DNA sequence encoding this CDR3. V is TRBV1 and J is TRBJ2-4; D ambiguous. Trimming removed 0 bases from V and 0 bases from J, with 7 bases in between. Germline CDR1 is NSQYPW and CDR2 is LRSPGD (reference sequence). The CDR3 contains 15 residues. The CDR3 sequence: CTCSAESTSQNTLYF. CDR3 bases read: TGCACCTGCAGTGCAGAATCTACTAGTCAAAAC.

Of note for this clone: Gene names follow the mouse nomenclature. The sequenced fragment ends 4 residues before the CDR3 boundary, so the rest is inferred from the germline J gene. J is TRBJ2-2 and V is TRBV17, with 9 bases aligning to TRBD2. Per the germline V gene, CDR1 is MNHDT and CDR2 is YYDKIL. The CDR3 spans 14 residues. Trimming took 4 bases from V and 4 from J; bases not matched to a gene: 1. The covered CDR3 bases are TGTGCTAGCAGTAAACTGGGGGGCACCGGG. Its translation: CASSKLGGTG. Given in full, the CDR3 is CASSKLGGTGQLYF.

Only a few counts were recorded for this clone. Mouse germline and gene names are used. The sequence runs out 4 residues before the end of the CDR3; the remainder is reconstructed from the germline J gene. The V and J genes are TRBV13-3 and TRBJ2-7; a weak D match, TRBD1 (5 bases). Per germline, CDR1 NNHDY and CDR2 SYVADS. The CDR3 length is 12 residues. CDR3 protein: CASSPRQYEQYF. Incomplete CDR3 DNA: TGTGCCAGCAGCCCTCGACAGTAT.

A note on this clone: Mouse names are used for the genes. Coverage ceases 4 residues before the CDR3 finishes, and the germline J gene fills in the end. V usage is TRBV13-1 and J usage is TRBJ2-2; TRBD1 might be the D (6 bases). Germline V CDR1 and CDR2: NSHNY, SYGAGN. V was pared by 4 bases and J by 0 bases, with 16 bases between. The CDR3 extends over 17 amino acids. The CDR3: CASSPPGTNSNTGQLYF. The CDR3 DNA, read in part, is TGTGCCAGCAGTCCTCCTGGGACAAACTCAAACACCGGG.

This clone was counted between two and nine times. Gene names are the mouse ones. The observed sequence ends 4 residues before the CDR3 terminus, with the missing tail filled in from the germline J gene. This chain uses TRBV13-2 with TRBJ2-2; 10 bases are shared with TRBD2. J lost 4 bases, V lost 5 bases, and 5 bases had no gene match. The V gene's germline CDR1 is NNHNN and CDR2 SYGAGS (reference sequence). The CDR3 covers 15 residues. The CDR3 reads CASGPGGAATGQLYF. The covered CDR3 bases are TGTGCCAGCGGCCCTGGGGGGGCGGCCACCGGG.

This clone was counted between two and nine times. Mouse gene names apply. Read sequence stops 4 residues before the CDR3 end, and the germline J gene provides the missing end. This chain uses TRBV13-1 with TRBJ2-5; 8 bases are shared with TRBD2. CDR3 length: 13 amino acids. Germline V gene sequence: CDR1 NSHNY, CDR2 SYGAGN. Losses at the gene ends were 5 bases for V and 2 bases for J; bases not matched to a gene: 1. CDR3 DNA, as far as it was read: TGTGCCAGCAGACTGGGGGTCCAAGAC. This gives the protein CASRLGVQD. In full, the CDR3 is CASRLGVQDTQYF.